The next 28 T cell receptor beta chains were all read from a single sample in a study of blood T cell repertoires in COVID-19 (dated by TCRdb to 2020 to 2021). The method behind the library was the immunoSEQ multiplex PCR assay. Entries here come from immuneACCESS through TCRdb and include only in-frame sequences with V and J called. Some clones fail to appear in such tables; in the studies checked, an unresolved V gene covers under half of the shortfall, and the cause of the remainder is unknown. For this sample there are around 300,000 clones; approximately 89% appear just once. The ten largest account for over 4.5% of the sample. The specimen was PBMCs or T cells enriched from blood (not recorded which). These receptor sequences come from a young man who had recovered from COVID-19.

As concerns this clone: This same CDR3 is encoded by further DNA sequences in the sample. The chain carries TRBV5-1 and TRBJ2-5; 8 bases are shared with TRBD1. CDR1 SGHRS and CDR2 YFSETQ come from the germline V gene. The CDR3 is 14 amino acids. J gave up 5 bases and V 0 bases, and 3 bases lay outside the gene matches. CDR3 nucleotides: TGCGCCAGCAGCTTGGGACAGGGGCGTGAGACCCAGTACTTC. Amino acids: CASSLGQGRETQYF. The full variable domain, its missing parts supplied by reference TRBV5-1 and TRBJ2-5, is KAGVTQTPRYLIKTRGQQVTLSCSPISGHRSVSWYQQTPGQGLQFLFEYFSETQRNKGNFPGRFSGRQFSNSRSEMNVSTLELGDSALYLCASSLGQGRETQYFGPGTRLLVL.

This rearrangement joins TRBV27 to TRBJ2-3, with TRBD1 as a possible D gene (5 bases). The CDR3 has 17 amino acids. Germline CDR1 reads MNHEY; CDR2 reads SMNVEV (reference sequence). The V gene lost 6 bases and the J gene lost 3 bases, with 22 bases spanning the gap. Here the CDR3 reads CASRRQSKGYGTDTQYF. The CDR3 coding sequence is TGTGCCAGCAGACGACAGTCTAAAGGGTACGGAACAGATACGCAGTATTTT.

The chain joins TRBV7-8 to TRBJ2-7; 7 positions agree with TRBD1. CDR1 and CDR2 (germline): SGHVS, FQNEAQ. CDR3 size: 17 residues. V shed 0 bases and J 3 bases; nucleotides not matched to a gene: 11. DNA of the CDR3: TGTGCCAGCAGCTTAGCGGGGAAAGGGGGCCCACTCTACGAGCAGTACTTC. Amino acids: CASSLAGKGGPLYEQYF.

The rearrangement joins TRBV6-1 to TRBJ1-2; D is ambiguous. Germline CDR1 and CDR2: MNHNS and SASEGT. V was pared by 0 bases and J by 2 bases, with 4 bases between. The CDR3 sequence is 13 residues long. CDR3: CASSEARNYGYTF. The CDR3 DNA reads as TGTGCCAGCAGTGAAGCGAGGAACTATGGCTACACCTTC.

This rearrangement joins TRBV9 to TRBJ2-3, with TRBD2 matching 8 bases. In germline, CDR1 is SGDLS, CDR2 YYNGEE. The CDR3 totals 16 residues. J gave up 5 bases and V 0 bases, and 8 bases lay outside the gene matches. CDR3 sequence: CASSVAPAGGLDTQYF. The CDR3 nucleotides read TGTGCCAGCAGCGTAGCTCCGGCGGGGGGATTAGATACGCAGTATTTT.

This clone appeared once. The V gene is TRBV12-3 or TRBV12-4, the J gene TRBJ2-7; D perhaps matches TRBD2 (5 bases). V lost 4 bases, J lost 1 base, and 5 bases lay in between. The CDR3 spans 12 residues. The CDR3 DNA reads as TGTGCCAGCAGTTCGGGGTCCTACGAGCAGTACTTC. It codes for CASSSGSYEQYF.

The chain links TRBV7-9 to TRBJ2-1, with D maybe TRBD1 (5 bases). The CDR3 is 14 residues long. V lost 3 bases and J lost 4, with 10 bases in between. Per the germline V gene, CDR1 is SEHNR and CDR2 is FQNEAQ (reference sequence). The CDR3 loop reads CASSFRSGYNEQFF. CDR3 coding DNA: TGTGCCAGCAGCTTTCGGTCAGGGTACAATGAGCAGTTCTTC. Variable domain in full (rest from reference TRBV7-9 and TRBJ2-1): DTGVSQNPRHKITKRGQNVTFRCDPISEHNRLYWYRQTLGQGPEFLTYFQNEAQLEKSRLLSDRFSAERPKGSFSTLEIQRTEQGDSAMYLCASSFRSGYNEQFFGPGTRLTVL.

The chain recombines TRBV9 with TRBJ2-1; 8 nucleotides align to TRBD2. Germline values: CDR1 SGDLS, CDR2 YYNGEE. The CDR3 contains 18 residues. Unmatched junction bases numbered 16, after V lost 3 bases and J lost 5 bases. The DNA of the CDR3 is TGTGCCAGCAGCGGGACCCTTGGCGGGAGGTCGACGAACAATGAGCAGTTCTTC. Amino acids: CASSGTLGGRSTNNEQFF.

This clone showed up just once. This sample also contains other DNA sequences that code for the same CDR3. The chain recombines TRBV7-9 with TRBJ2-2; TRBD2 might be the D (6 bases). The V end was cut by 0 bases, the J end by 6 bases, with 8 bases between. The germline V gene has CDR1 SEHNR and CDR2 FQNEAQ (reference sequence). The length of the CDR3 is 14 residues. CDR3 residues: CASSLAGGPGELFF. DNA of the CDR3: TGTGCCAGCAGCTTAGCAGGAGGGCCCGGGGAGCTGTTTTTT.

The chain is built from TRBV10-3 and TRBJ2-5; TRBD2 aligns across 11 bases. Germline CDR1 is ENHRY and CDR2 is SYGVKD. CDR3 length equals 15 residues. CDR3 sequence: CASSGGTNNQETQYF. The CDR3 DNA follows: TGTGCTTCTAGCGGGGGGACAAATAACCAAGAGACCCAGTACTTC.

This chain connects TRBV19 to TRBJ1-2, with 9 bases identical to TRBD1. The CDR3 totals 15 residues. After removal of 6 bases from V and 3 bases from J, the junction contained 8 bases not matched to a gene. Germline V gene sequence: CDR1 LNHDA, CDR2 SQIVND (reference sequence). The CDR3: CASSLQGAVHYGYTF. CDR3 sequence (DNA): TGTGCCAGTAGCCTACAGGGGGCAGTTCACTATGGCTACACCTTC. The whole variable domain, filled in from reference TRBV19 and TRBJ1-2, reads DGGITQSPKYLFRKEGQNVTLSCEQNLNHDAMYWYRQDPGQGLRLIYYSQIVNDFQKGDIAEGYSVSREKKESFPLTVTSAQKNPTAFYLCASSLQGAVHYGYTFGSGTRLTVV.

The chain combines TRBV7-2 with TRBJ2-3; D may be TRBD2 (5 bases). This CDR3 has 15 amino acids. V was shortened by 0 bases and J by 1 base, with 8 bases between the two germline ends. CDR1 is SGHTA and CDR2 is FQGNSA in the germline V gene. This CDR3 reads CASSLASAGTDTQYF. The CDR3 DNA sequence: TGTGCCAGCAGCTTAGCTAGCGCCGGCACAGATACGCAGTATTTT. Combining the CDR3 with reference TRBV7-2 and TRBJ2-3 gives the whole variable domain GAGVSQSPSNKVTEKGKDVELRCDPISGHTALYWYRQSLGQGLEFLIYFQGNSAPDKSGLPSDRFSAERTGGSVSTLTIQRTQQEDSAVYLCASSLASAGTDTQYFGPGTRLTVL.

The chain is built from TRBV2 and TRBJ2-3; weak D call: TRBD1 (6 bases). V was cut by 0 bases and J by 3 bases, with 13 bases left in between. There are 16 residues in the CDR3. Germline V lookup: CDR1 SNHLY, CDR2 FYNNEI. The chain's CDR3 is CASSEAHGQKTDTQYF. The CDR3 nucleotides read TGTGCCAGCAGTGAAGCACACGGACAGAAAACAGATACGCAGTATTTT.

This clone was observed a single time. The CDR3 DNA follows: TGCGCCAGCAGCCACGTGGTCGGTAACCGGGACAGATCCTACGAGCAGTACTTC. This codes for CASSHVVGNRDRSYEQYF. The genes are TRBV4-1 and TRBJ2-7; 7 nucleotides agree with TRBD1. The V gene end was trimmed by 3 bases and the J gene end by 1 base; junction bases not matched to a gene: 15. This CDR3 is built from 18 residues. CDR1 and CDR2 from the germline V gene are MGHRA and YSYEKL.

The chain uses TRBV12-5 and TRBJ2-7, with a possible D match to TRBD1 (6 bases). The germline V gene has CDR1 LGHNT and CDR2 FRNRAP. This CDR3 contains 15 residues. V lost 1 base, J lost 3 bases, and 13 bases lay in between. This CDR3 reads CASGLEQGGNYEQYF. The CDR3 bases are TGTGCTAGTGGTTTGGAACAAGGGGGTAACTACGAGCAGTACTTC.

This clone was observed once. This CDR3 is CASSDGTATNEKLFF. CDR3 in DNA: TGTGCCAGCAGTGACGGGACAGCAACTAATGAAAAACTGTTTTTT. This chain uses TRBV28 with TRBJ1-4; 7 bases map to TRBD1. CDR1 MDHEN and CDR2 SYDVKM come from the germline V gene. This CDR3 region has 15 residues. After removal of 5 bases from V and 0 bases from J, the junction contained 3 bases not matched to a gene.

Here the CDR3 reads CASSEGGGNTEAFF. DNA for the CDR3: TGCGCCAGCAGTGAAGGCGGGGGGAACACTGAAGCTTTCTTT. The chain has TRBV10-1 and TRBJ1-1; D possibly corresponds to TRBD1 (5 bases). CDR1 is WNHNN and CDR2 is SYGVQD in the germline V gene (reference sequence). The V end lost 3 bases, the J end lost 1 base, and 9 bases lay between the germline ends. The CDR3 has 14 residues.

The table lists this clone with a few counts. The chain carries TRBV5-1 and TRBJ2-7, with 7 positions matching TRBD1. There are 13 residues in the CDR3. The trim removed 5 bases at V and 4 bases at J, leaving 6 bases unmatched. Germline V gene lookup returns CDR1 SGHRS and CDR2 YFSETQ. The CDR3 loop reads CASRPRDSYEQYF. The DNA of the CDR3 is TGCGCCAGCAGGCCCAGGGACAGTTACGAGCAGTACTTC.

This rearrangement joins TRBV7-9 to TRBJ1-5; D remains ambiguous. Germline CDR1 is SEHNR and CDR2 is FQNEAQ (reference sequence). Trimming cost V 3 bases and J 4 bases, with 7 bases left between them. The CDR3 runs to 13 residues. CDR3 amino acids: CASSFAGNQPQHF. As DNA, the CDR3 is TGTGCCAGCAGCTTTGCCGGGAATCAGCCCCAGCATTTT.

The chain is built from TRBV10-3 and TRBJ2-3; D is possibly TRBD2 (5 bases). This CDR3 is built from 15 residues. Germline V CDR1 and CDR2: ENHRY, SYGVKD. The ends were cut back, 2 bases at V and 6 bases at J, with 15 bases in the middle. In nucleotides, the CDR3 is TGTGCCATCAGTGAGGGTAGCGCCCAGGTGGATACGCAGTATTTT. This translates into CAISEGSAQVDTQYF.

CDR3 in amino acids: CASRTATNTEAFF. As DNA, the CDR3 is TGTGCCAGCAGGACAGCGACCAACACTGAAGCTTTCTTT. The V call is TRBV6-5, the J call TRBJ1-1, with D tentatively TRBD1 (5 bases). Germline V gives CDR1 MNHEY, CDR2 SVGAGI. V gave up 6 bases and J gave up 2 bases, with 10 bases separating them. The CDR3 spans 13 residues.

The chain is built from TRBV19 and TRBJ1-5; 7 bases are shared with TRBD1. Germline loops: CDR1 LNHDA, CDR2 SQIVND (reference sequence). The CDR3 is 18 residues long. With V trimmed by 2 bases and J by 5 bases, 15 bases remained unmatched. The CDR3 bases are TGTGCCAGTAGTATAAGGGGGCTTACTAGCAACCCTTATCAGCCCCAGCATTTT. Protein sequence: CASSIRGLTSNPYQPQHF.

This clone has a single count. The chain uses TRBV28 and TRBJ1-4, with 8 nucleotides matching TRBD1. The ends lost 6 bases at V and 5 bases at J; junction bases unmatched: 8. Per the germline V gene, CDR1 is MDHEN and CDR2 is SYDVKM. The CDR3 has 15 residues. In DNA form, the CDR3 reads TGTGCCAGCAGCCTAGGGGGACAGGAAAATGAAAAACTGTTTTTT. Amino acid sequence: CASSLGGQENEKLFF.

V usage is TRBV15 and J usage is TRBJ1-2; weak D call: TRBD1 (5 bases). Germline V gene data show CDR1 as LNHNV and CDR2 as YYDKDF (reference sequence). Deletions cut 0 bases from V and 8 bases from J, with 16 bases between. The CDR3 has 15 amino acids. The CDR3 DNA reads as TGTGCCACCAGCAGAGATCCCCCAACGGACACCGGCTACACCTTC. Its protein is CATSRDPPTDTGYTF.

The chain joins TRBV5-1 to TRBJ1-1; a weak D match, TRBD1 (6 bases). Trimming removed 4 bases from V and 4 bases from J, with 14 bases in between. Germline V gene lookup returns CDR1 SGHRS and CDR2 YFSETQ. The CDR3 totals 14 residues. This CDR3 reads CASSATGRGTEAFF. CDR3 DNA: TGCGCCAGCAGCGCCACAGGGAGGGGCACTGAAGCTTTCTTT.

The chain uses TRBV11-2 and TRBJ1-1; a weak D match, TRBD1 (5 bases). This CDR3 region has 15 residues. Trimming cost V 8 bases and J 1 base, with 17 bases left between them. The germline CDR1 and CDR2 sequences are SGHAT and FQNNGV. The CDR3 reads CASQRGLGRNTEAFF. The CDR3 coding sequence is TGTGCCAGCCAAAGGGGATTAGGTAGGAACACTGAAGCTTTCTTT.

The CDR3 DNA sequence: TGTGCCAGCAGTTTAGCGGGGTCCGGGGAGCTGTTTTTT. Protein product: CASSLAGSGELFF. This chain connects TRBV3-1 (or the pseudogene TRBV3-2) to TRBJ2-2; 8 bases fit TRBD2. Germline trimming cut 6 bases from V and 6 bases from J; bases unmatched to any gene: 3. This CDR3 is built from 13 residues. The germline CDR1 and CDR2 sequences are LGHDT and YNNKEL (reference sequence).

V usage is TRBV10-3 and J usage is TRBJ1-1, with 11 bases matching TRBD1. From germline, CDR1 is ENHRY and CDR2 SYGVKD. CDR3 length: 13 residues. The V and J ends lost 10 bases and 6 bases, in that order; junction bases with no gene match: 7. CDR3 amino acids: CANRDRGSPEAFF. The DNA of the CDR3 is TGTGCCAACAGGGACAGGGGGAGCCCTGAAGCTTTCTTT.